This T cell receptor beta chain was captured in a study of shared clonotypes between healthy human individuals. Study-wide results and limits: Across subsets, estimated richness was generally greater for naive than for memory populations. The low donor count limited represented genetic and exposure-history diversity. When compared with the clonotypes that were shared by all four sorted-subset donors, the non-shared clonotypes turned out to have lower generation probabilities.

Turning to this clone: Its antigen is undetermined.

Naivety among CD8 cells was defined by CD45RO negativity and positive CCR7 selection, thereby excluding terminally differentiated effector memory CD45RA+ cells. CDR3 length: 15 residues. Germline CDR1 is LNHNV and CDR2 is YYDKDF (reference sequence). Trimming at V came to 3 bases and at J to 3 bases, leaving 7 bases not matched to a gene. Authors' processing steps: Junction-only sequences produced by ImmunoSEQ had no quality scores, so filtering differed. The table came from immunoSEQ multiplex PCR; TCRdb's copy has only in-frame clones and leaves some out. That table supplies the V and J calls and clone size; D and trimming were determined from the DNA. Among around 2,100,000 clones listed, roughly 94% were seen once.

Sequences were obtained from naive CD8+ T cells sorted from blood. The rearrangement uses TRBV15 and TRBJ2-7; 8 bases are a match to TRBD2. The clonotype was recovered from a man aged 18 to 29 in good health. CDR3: CATSSDREGLYEQYF. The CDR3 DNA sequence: TGTGCCACCAGCAGTGACCGGGAGGGCCTCTACGAGCAGTACTTC.